Presented here are 30 T cell receptor beta chains from one specimen sequenced in a study of cytomegalovirus exposure and HLA in healthy donors. The assay was immunoSEQ multiplex PCR, and TCRdb's table has in-frame clones only and misses some. This table holds 150,000 to 200,000 clones, over 80% found once. Sequencing was carried out using PBMCs. The receptors originated from a man younger than 45 in good health and CMV-seropositive.

J is TRBJ1-5 and V is TRBV27, with no clear D. This CDR3 comprises 14 residues. Germline V gene data show CDR1 as MNHEY and CDR2 as SMNVEV (reference sequence). Trimming removed 2 bases at V and 5 bases at J, with 10 bases between. CDR3 nucleotides: TGTGCCAGCAGTTTAACATATTTTGATCAGCCCCAGCATTTT. Translation gives CASSLTYFDQPQHF.

This clone was seen a single time. The chain joins TRBV29-1 to TRBJ2-7; D is perhaps TRBD1 (6 bases). Trimming stripped 4 bases from V and 6 bases from J, with 13 bases between. This CDR3 spans 12 amino acids. Germline values: CDR1 SQVTM, CDR2 ANQGSEA. The CDR3 here is CSVAAGVSEQYF. The CDR3 nucleotides are TGCAGCGTTGCCGCAGGGGTTTCCGAGCAGTACTTC.

The chain combines TRBV19 with TRBJ2-3; D is unclear. The CDR3 totals 14 residues. V lost 4 bases and J lost 4, with 12 bases in between. Germline lookup yields CDR1 LNHDA and CDR2 SQIVND (reference sequence). CDR3: CASSTLGRADTQYF. CDR3 DNA: TGTGCCAGTAGTACTCTGGGCCGTGCAGATACGCAGTATTTT. Full variable domain (missing parts from reference TRBV19 and TRBJ2-3): DGGITQSPKYLFRKEGQNVTLSCEQNLNHDAMYWYRQDPGQGLRLIYYSQIVNDFQKGDIAEGYSVSREKKESFPLTVTSAQKNPTAFYLCASSTLGRADTQYFGPGTRLTVL.

The V call is TRBV18, the J call TRBJ2-3, with 10 bases that match TRBD2. Per germline, CDR1 KGHSH and CDR2 LQKENI. The CDR3 extends over 16 amino acids. V lost 5 bases to trimming and J lost 4 bases; unmatched junction nucleotides: 9. Here the CDR3 reads CASSVWASGGPDTQYF. In DNA, the CDR3 is TGTGCCAGCTCAGTTTGGGCTAGCGGGGGCCCAGATACGCAGTATTTT.

The chain joins TRBV30 to TRBJ2-7; no reliable D call. This CDR3 is 12 amino acids long. Germline V gene lookup returns CDR1 GTSNPN and CDR2 SVGIG (reference sequence). Trimming removed 0 bases from V and 6 bases from J, with 9 bases in between. The CDR3 sequence: CAWSVALTEQYF. CDR3 nucleotide sequence: TGTGCCTGGAGTGTGGCCCTTACCGAGCAGTACTTC. The entire variable domain, with the rest obtained from reference TRBV30 and TRBJ2-7, is as follows: SQTIHQWPATLVQPVGSPLSLECTVEGTSNPNLYWYRQAAGRGLQLLFYSVGIGQISSEVPQNLSASRPQDRQFILSSKKLLLSDSGFYLCAWSVALTEQYFGPGTRLTVT.

V usage is TRBV29-1 and J usage is TRBJ2-1; TRBD2 matches at 10 bases. CDR3 length: 15 amino acids. J was trimmed by 4 bases and V by 1 base; bases with no gene match: 4. Per the germline V gene, CDR1 is SQVTM and CDR2 is ANQGSEA. CDR3 sequence reads: CSVEGVAGGYNEQFF. The CDR3 DNA reads TGCAGCGTTGAAGGAGTAGCGGGGGGTTACAATGAGCAGTTCTTC.

The chain has TRBV4-1 and TRBJ1-2; 10 bases line up with TRBD1. V was clipped by 4 bases and J by 8 bases; unmatched bases: 4. This CDR3 contains 13 residues. Looked up from germline, CDR1 is MGHRA and CDR2 is YSYEKL. CDR3 residues: CASSPGQGQGYTF. The CDR3 region has the DNA TGCGCCAGCAGCCCGGGACAGGGGCAAGGCTACACCTTC.

This clone was detected only a few times. V usage is TRBV29-1 and J usage is TRBJ1-5; maybe TRBD1 (5 bases). CDR1 is SQVTM and CDR2 is ANQGSEA in the germline V gene. The V and J ends lost 3 bases and 0 bases respectively, with 9 bases between them. The CDR3 consists of 14 residues. The CDR3 loop reads CSVEGGTSNQPQHF. The CDR3 DNA is TGCAGCGTTGAGGGGGGGACTAGCAATCAGCCCCAGCATTTT.

V and J are TRBV4-2 and TRBJ2-7; tentative D call: TRBD1 (6 bases). The CDR3 covers 13 residues. Germline CDR1 reads LGHNA; CDR2 reads YNFKEQ. Trimming pared 3 bases from V and 3 bases from J, leaving 9 bases between. CDR3 sequence: CASSQSGDYEQYF. The CDR3 DNA sequence: TGTGCCAGCAGCCAGTCAGGGGACTACGAGCAGTACTTC.

V is TRBV14 and J is TRBJ1-6, with 8 bases that match TRBD1. V shed 3 bases and J 2 bases; nucleotides not matched to a gene: 9. Germline CDR1 is SGHDN and CDR2 is FVKESK. The CDR3 consists of 18 residues. Written as DNA, the CDR3 is TGTGCCAGCAGCCAGGGAGGACAGGGCGGCCCCTATAATTCACCCCTCCACTTT. It codes for CASSQGGQGGPYNSPLHF. The full variable domain, with the rest looked up from reference TRBV14 and TRBJ1-6, is EAGVTQFPSHSVIEKGQTVTLRCDPISGHDNLYWYRRVMGKEIKFLLHFVKESKQDESGMPNNRFLAERTGGTYSTLKVQPAELEDSGVYFCASSQGGQGGPYNSPLHFGNGTRLTVT.

The rearrangement uses TRBV4-1 and TRBJ2-3; 10 positions agree with TRBD1. The CDR3 spans 15 residues. Germline CDR1 MGHRA, CDR2 YSYEKL. V dropped 3 bases and J dropped 4; count of bases not matched to a gene: 4. The CDR3 sequence: CASSHHGQGADTQYF. CDR3 nucleotide sequence: TGCGCCAGCAGCCACCACGGACAGGGGGCAGATACGCAGTATTTT.

V usage is TRBV11-2 and J usage is TRBJ1-6; 7 bases match TRBD1. The CDR3 contains 15 residues. Germline V CDR1 and CDR2: SGHAT, FQNNGV. V was clipped by 3 bases and J by 8 bases; unmatched bases: 7. The CDR3 DNA reads as TGTGCCAGCAGCTTTCCGACAGGGTCCTATTCACCCCTCCACTTT. Its translation: CASSFPTGSYSPLHF.

The chain is built from TRBV7-2 and TRBJ1-2; D is ambiguous. The CDR3 has 15 residues. Deletions cut 1 base from V and 0 bases from J, with 9 bases between. The germline V gene has CDR1 SGHTA and CDR2 FQGNSA. CDR3 sequence: CASSLDSVANYGYTF. The CDR3 DNA follows: TGTGCCAGCAGCTTAGATTCGGTCGCTAACTATGGCTACACCTTC.

This clone was detected a few times. The chain recombines TRBV7-2 with TRBJ1-5, with D maybe TRBD1 (6 bases). This CDR3 region has 15 residues. CDR1 is SGHTA and CDR2 is FQGNSA in the germline V gene. V was shortened by 5 bases and J by 4 bases, with 15 bases between the two germline ends. The CDR3 DNA is TGTGCCAGCAGCCCGAACAGGGTCTCGAATCAGCCCCAGCATTTT. It codes for CASSPNRVSNQPQHF. Full variable domain (remainder filled in from reference TRBV7-2 and TRBJ1-5): GAGVSQSPSNKVTEKGKDVELRCDPISGHTALYWYRQSLGQGLEFLIYFQGNSAPDKSGLPSDRFSAERTGGSVSTLTIQRTQQEDSAVYLCASSPNRVSNQPQHFGDGTRLSIL.

V gene TRBV5-6 combines with J gene TRBJ1-2; 10 bases agree with TRBD1. This CDR3 spans 15 amino acids. Germline CDR1 and CDR2: SGHDT and YYEEEE. Unmatched junction bases numbered 11, after V lost 4 bases and J lost 8 bases. CDR3 bases: TGTGCCAGCAGCACACGGGACAGGGGCCTATCCGGCTACACCTTC. This encodes CASSTRDRGLSGYTF.

The chain carries TRBV7-6 and TRBJ1-1, with TRBD1 identical over 8 bases. CDR3 length equals 17 residues. Germline values: CDR1 SGHVS, CDR2 FNYEAQ. J was trimmed by 3 bases and V by 4 bases; bases with no gene match: 13. The CDR3 loop is CASSSELAGGPHTEAFF. Written as DNA, the CDR3 is TGTGCCAGCAGCTCCGAGCTTGCAGGGGGCCCGCACACTGAAGCTTTCTTT.

This chain uses TRBV10-3 with TRBJ1-4; 12 bases map to TRBD1. Germline CDR1 and CDR2: ENHRY and SYGVKD. This CDR3 has 16 amino acids. The trim removed 4 bases at V and 6 bases at J, leaving 6 bases unmatched. The CDR3 loop is CAISGGQGAADEKLFF. CDR3 sequence (DNA): TGTGCCATCAGTGGGGGACAGGGGGCGGCGGATGAAAAACTGTTTTTT.

The CDR3 here is CASSLRQGGRETQYF. Written as DNA, the CDR3 is TGTGCCAGCAGTTTACGACAGGGGGGAAGGGAGACCCAGTACTTC. The rearrangement links TRBV6-1 to TRBJ2-5, with 9 positions matching TRBD1. This CDR3 contains 15 residues. Germline loops: CDR1 MNHNS, CDR2 SASEGT. The ends lost 5 bases at V and 5 bases at J; junction bases unmatched: 9.

The chain links TRBV25-1 to TRBJ1-5, with 7 bases aligning to TRBD1. Trimming took 7 bases from V and 4 from J; bases not matched to a gene: 1. CDR1 is MGHDK and CDR2 is SYGVNS in the germline V gene. The CDR3 totals 12 residues. CDR3 amino acids: CASNRGNQPQHF. CDR3 DNA sequence: TGTGCCAGCAACAGGGGTAATCAGCCCCAGCATTTT.

This clone came up once. The chain has TRBV5-1 and TRBJ2-7; TRBD2 might be the D (5 bases). Trimming took off 2 bases at V and 5 bases at J, with 5 bases between the two ends. CDR1 SGHRS and CDR2 YFSETQ come from the germline V gene. There are 11 residues in the CDR3. CDR3 region: CASSFGDEQYF. The CDR3 DNA follows: TGCGCCAGCAGCTTCGGGGACGAGCAGTACTTC. The full variable domain, with the rest looked up from reference TRBV5-1 and TRBJ2-7, is KAGVTQTPRYLIKTRGQQVTLSCSPISGHRSVSWYQQTPGQGLQFLFEYFSETQRNKGNFPGRFSGRQFSNSRSEMNVSTLELGDSALYLCASSFGDEQYFGPGTRLTVT.

This clone appeared a single time. The V and J genes are TRBV7-8 and TRBJ1-1; tentative D call: TRBD1 (5 bases). Germline V gives CDR1 SGHVS, CDR2 FQNEAQ. The CDR3 covers 16 residues. Trimming removed 2 bases from V and 3 bases from J, with 16 bases in between. CDR3 DNA sequence: TGTGCCAGCAGCTTAAGGTGGCGCAGGGAAGACACTGAAGCTTTCTTT. Protein product: CASSLRWRREDTEAFF.

The chain couples TRBV4-3 to TRBJ1-2; 11 bases line up with TRBD1. V shed 1 base and J 8 bases; nucleotides not matched to a gene: 9. Per the germline V gene, CDR1 is LGHNA and CDR2 is YSLEER. The CDR3 is 16 residues long. The CDR3 sequence is CASSQGGTGGYQGYTF. CDR3 coding DNA: TGCGCCAGCAGCCAAGGGGGGACAGGGGGTTACCAAGGCTACACCTTC.

This clone was detected only a few times. The chain has TRBV6-5 and TRBJ1-4, with 9 bases lining up with TRBD1. This CDR3 has 13 residues. The V gene's germline CDR1 is MNHEY and CDR2 SVGAGI. V was clipped by 10 bases and J by 5 bases; unmatched bases: 5. For the CDR3, the DNA is TGTGCCACCGCGGGACAGGGAAATGAAAAACTGTTTTTT. Translating gives CATAGQGNEKLFF.

This rearrangement joins TRBV7-2 to TRBJ1-3; unclear D gene. The CDR3 is 15 residues long. The germline V and J ends were trimmed by 1 base and 1 base, with 8 bases remaining between them. Germline V gene lookup returns CDR1 SGHTA and CDR2 FQGNSA. The CDR3 is CASSLVTISGNTIYF. The CDR3 DNA sequence: TGTGCCAGCAGCTTAGTAACTATTTCTGGAAACACCATATATTTT.

The rearrangement links TRBV5-1 to TRBJ2-1; tentative D call: TRBD1 (5 bases). Per germline, CDR1 SGHRS and CDR2 YFSETQ. Trimming removed 2 bases from V and 6 bases from J, with 12 bases in between. This CDR3 has 14 amino acids. For the CDR3, the DNA is TGCGCCAGCAGCTTATCAGGGTTGGGCAATGAGCAGTTCTTC. Translated: CASSLSGLGNEQFF.

The J gene is TRBJ2-7, the V gene TRBV9; 8 bases are a match to TRBD1. CDR3 size: 17 residues. The germline V gene has CDR1 SGDLS and CDR2 YYNGEE. The V and J ends lost 0 bases and 2 bases, in that order; junction bases with no gene match: 10. CDR3 protein: CASSVGDRLARPYEQYF. CDR3 DNA: TGTGCCAGCAGCGTAGGGGACAGGTTGGCTCGGCCCTACGAGCAGTACTTC.

The rearrangement joins TRBV2 to TRBJ1-2, with D maybe TRBD1 (6 bases). Deletions cut 6 bases from V and 4 bases from J, with 12 bases between. CDR3 size: 13 residues. Germline V gives CDR1 SNHLY, CDR2 FYNNEI. CDR3 in amino acids: CASRMRDIYGYTF. In DNA form, the CDR3 reads TGTGCCAGCAGGATGAGGGACATCTATGGCTACACCTTC.

The chain uses TRBV25-1 and TRBJ2-1; weak D call: TRBD1 (5 bases). V lost 8 bases and J 3 bases, leaving 17 bases between the germline ends. This CDR3 spans 15 amino acids. CDR1 is MGHDK, CDR2 SYGVNS, per germline. This CDR3 reads CASSSGRGIYNEQFF. The CDR3 DNA sequence: TGTGCCAGCTCCTCCGGAAGGGGTATCTACAATGAGCAGTTCTTC.

This clone has more than one count but fewer than ten. This chain joins TRBV4-1 and TRBJ1-1, with D perhaps matching TRBD1 (6 bases). V was shortened by 3 bases and J by 6 bases, with 11 bases between the two germline ends. The germline CDR1 and CDR2 sequences are MGHRA and YSYEKL. This CDR3 region has 13 residues. The CDR3 reads CASSHPQGAEAFF. As DNA, the CDR3 is TGCGCCAGCAGCCACCCACAGGGAGCTGAAGCTTTCTTT.

The J gene is TRBJ2-1, the V gene TRBV7-8, with D possibly being TRBD1 (7 bases). CDR3 length: 15 amino acids. V dropped 3 bases and J dropped 5 bases, with 14 bases sitting between them. Germline V gives CDR1 SGHVS, CDR2 FQNEAQ. The CDR3 DNA reads as TGTGCCAGCAGCTTTGGGGGGACAGACCACAATGAGCAGTTCTTC. Residues: CASSFGGTDHNEQFF.